The 28 T cell receptor beta chains given below trace back to one sample, sequenced in a study of neoadjuvant nivolumab and ipilimumab in lung cancer (dated by TCRdb to 2020 to 2022). Library preparation employed the immunoSEQ multiplex PCR assay. The clones in this table, taken by TCRdb from immuneACCESS, are in-frame only. Not every clone is retained; where verified, under half of the shortfall comes from an unresolved V gene, and the cause of the rest is unknown. In this sample the table shows 7,000 to 8,500 clones, 75% to 90% of which occur a single time. In total, the top ten clones hold around 7% of the sample. The time point label here, explained by the study, means: at surgical resection after neoadjuvant nivolumab +/- ipilimumab. Specimen: tumor tissue, collected after neoadjuvant nivolumab, alone or with ipilimumab, at or shortly before surgery. Receptor source: an adult with non-small cell lung cancer.

The chain combines TRBV10-3 with TRBJ2-2; 7 bases line up with TRBD2. This CDR3 contains 16 residues. The germline gives CDR1 ENHRY, CDR2 SYGVKD. V trimming: 0 bases; J trimming: 2 bases; junction bases outside the gene matches: 3. The CDR3 DNA sequence: TGTGCCATCAGTGAGTCGGGCGGGGGTAACACCGGGGAGCTGTTTTTT. It yields the protein CAISESGGGNTGELFF.

This sequence joins TRBV18 and TRBJ1-2, with D maybe TRBD1 (5 bases). CDR1 is KGHSH, CDR2 LQKENI, per germline. There are 13 residues in the CDR3. V shed 3 bases and J shed 0 bases, with 5 bases lying between them. As DNA, the CDR3 is TGTGCCAGCTCACCGACAGCTAACTATGGCTACACCTTC. It yields the protein CASSPTANYGYTF.

The V and J genes are TRBV6-5 and TRBJ2-3; possible D gene TRBD2, 5 bases. V was cut by 4 bases and J by 10 bases, with 18 bases left in between. The CDR3 contains 14 residues. Germline V lookup: CDR1 MNHEY, CDR2 SVGAGI. The CDR3 DNA follows: TGTGCCAGCAGTTTTTCCCTGGGAGCCACGCCGCAGTATTTT. Translated: CASSFSLGATPQYF.

V gene TRBV5-1 combines with J gene TRBJ2-7, with D maybe TRBD2 (6 bases). Germline V lookup: CDR1 SGHRS, CDR2 YFSETQ. Trimming removed 4 bases at V and 2 bases at J, with 16 bases between. This CDR3 is 15 amino acids long. CDR3 loop: CASSQLSGRPYEQYF. CDR3 DNA: TGCGCCAGCAGCCAACTTTCCGGGAGACCCTACGAGCAGTACTTC.

The V gene is TRBV14, the J gene TRBJ2-1; the match to TRBD2 covers 14 bases. With V trimmed by 6 bases and J by 7 bases, 8 bases remained unmatched. Germline V CDR1 and CDR2: SGHDN, FVKESK. The CDR3 runs to 16 residues. The CDR3 nucleotides read TGTGCCAGCAGACGGACTAGCGGGGGGTTTGGAAATGAGCAGTTCTTC. It is translated as CASRRTSGGFGNEQFF.

The chain employs TRBV4-2 and TRBJ1-2; 8 nucleotides align to TRBD1. V shed 7 bases, J shed 6 bases, and the junction held 10 bases outside the gene matches. The length of the CDR3 is 14 residues. Germline assignment: CDR1 LGHNA and CDR2 YNFKEQ. The CDR3 nucleotides read TGTGCCAGCACCGGACACAGGGGGACGGATGGCTACACCTTC. Translation: CASTGHRGTDGYTF.

A remark on this clone: At the DNA level, this CDR3 is encoded by other sequences in the same sample as well. The chain recombines TRBV27 with TRBJ2-7; D is undetermined. V was cut by 6 bases and J by 4 bases, with 7 bases left in between. Germline-derived CDR1 and CDR2 are MNHEY and SMNVEV (reference sequence). This CDR3 region has 11 residues. DNA of the CDR3: TGTGCCAGCAGATCGGGTTACGAGCAGTACTTC. Amino acid sequence: CASRSGYEQYF.

The chain carries TRBV4-2 and TRBJ2-7; 7 bases agree with TRBD1. CDR3 length equals 12 residues. Looked up from germline, CDR1 is LGHNA and CDR2 is YNFKEQ. V trimming: 4 bases; J trimming: 6 bases; junction bases outside the gene matches: 3. In DNA, the CDR3 is TGTGCCAGCAGCCCAGGGACAGTCGAGCAGTACTTC. It codes for CASSPGTVEQYF.

J is TRBJ2-5 and V is TRBV11-2, with TRBD2 matching 7 bases. The CDR3 runs to 15 residues. Germline assignment: CDR1 SGHAT and CDR2 FQNNGV. J was trimmed by 2 bases and V by 5 bases; bases with no gene match: 8. The CDR3 DNA sequence: TGTGCCAGCAGCCCCCGGGCTAGCGGACAAGAGACCCAGTACTTC. Protein: CASSPRASGQETQYF.

The genes are TRBV2 and TRBJ2-2, with D possibly matching TRBD2 (6 bases). V was trimmed by 10 bases and J by 6 bases, leaving 21 bases between them. CDR1 is SNHLY, CDR2 FYNNEI, per germline. The CDR3 loop spans 15 amino acids. CDR3 sequence reads: CATSRGGGKAGELFF. The CDR3 region has the DNA TGTGCCACCTCTCGAGGTGGGGGGAAGGCCGGGGAGCTGTTTTTT.

The rearrangement joins TRBV30 to TRBJ1-3; no clear D. V lost 4 bases to trimming and J lost 4 bases, with 11 bases between them. The germline V gene has CDR1 GTSNPN and CDR2 SVGIG (reference sequence). The CDR3 has 13 residues. CDR3 in amino acids: CAWTVGKGNTIYF. The CDR3, as DNA: TGTGCCTGGACTGTAGGGAAAGGAAACACCATATATTTT.

This clone appeared a single time. The J gene is TRBJ1-4, the V gene TRBV27, with 9 bases matching TRBD1. CDR1 and CDR2 from the germline V gene are MNHEY and SMNVEV (reference sequence). CDR3 size: 14 residues. V trimming: 4 bases; J trimming: 11 bases; junction bases outside the gene matches: 8. DNA of the CDR3: TGTGCCAGCAGTTACAGGGGACAGGGTCGGAAACTGTTTTTT. Translation: CASSYRGQGRKLFF.

The chain uses TRBV5-1 and TRBJ2-1, with 10 positions matching TRBD2. The CDR3 runs to 15 residues. V was pared by 2 bases and J by 8 bases, with 7 bases of the junction left unmatched. Germline CDR1 is SGHRS and CDR2 is YFSETQ. CDR3: CASSFIAGGLDEQFF. CDR3 DNA: TGCGCCAGCAGCTTTATAGCGGGGGGCTTGGATGAGCAGTTCTTC.

The chain combines TRBV9 with TRBJ2-7, with D possibly being TRBD1 (5 bases). The V end lost 3 bases, the J end lost 5 bases, and 12 bases lay between the germline ends. This CDR3 comprises 13 residues. CDR1 is SGDLS, CDR2 YYNGEE, per germline. This CDR3 reads CASSEGWWDEQYF. The CDR3 coding sequence is TGTGCCAGCAGCGAGGGGTGGTGGGACGAGCAGTACTTC.

The genes are TRBV4-2 and TRBJ1-1; TRBD1 matches at 7 bases. Germline CDR1 LGHNA, CDR2 YNFKEQ. This CDR3 has 15 residues. Unmatched junction bases numbered 6, after V lost 3 bases and J lost 2 bases. CDR3 region: CASSQGQILNTEAFF. CDR3 bases: TGTGCCAGCAGCCAGGGACAGATTTTAAACACTGAAGCTTTCTTT.

The gene calls are TRBV11-3 and TRBJ1-6; D remains ambiguous. The V gene lost 3 bases and the J gene lost 1 base, with 7 bases spanning the gap. The germline V gene encodes CDR1 SGHNT and CDR2 YENEEA. The CDR3 has 15 amino acids. The CDR3 loop is CASSLPKSYNSPLHF. CDR3 sequence (DNA): TGTGCCAGCAGCTTGCCGAAATCCTATAATTCACCCCTCCACTTT.

This clone has just a few counts. The chain uses TRBV4-2 and TRBJ2-6, with unresolved D. The ends were cut back, 0 bases at V and 1 base at J, with 7 bases in the middle. Germline V gene lookup returns CDR1 LGHNA and CDR2 YNFKEQ. The CDR3 loop spans 16 amino acids. The CDR3 sequence is CASSQDRLSGANVLTF. The CDR3 DNA is TGTGCCAGCAGCCAAGATCGCCTGTCTGGGGCCAACGTCCTGACTTTC.

CDR3 DNA sequence: TGTGCTAGTGGTCTACAGGGTTACGAGCAGTACTTC. Translation gives CASGLQGYEQYF. The chain joins TRBV12-5 to TRBJ2-7, with a tentative D call TRBD1 (6 bases). Germline CDR1 and CDR2: LGHNT and FRNRAP. Trimming stripped 5 bases from V and 4 bases from J, with 9 bases between. The CDR3 contains 12 residues.

The chain links TRBV6-1 to TRBJ2-7; TRBD1 agrees at 9 bases. J lost 2 bases, V lost 4 bases, and 6 bases had no gene match. CDR1 MNHNS and CDR2 SASEGT come from the germline V gene. The CDR3 covers 15 residues. CDR3 in amino acids: CASSAGQGEAYEQYF. CDR3 sequence (DNA): TGTGCCAGCAGTGCGGGACAGGGAGAAGCCTACGAGCAGTACTTC.

The chain couples TRBV11-2 to TRBJ2-7; 8 bases agree with TRBD1. With V trimmed by 1 base and J by 6 bases, 8 bases remained unmatched. Germline V lookup: CDR1 SGHAT, CDR2 FQNNGV. This CDR3 has 15 residues. The DNA for the CDR3 is TGTGCCAGCAGCTTAGTCGGCAGGGGGCTCAGCGAGCAGTACTTC. This encodes CASSLVGRGLSEQYF.

The CDR3 nucleotides are TGTGCCAGCAGCATGACAGGGAGCCCTGAAGCTTTCTTT. It specifies CASSMTGSPEAFF. This chain connects TRBV5-6 to TRBJ1-1; 7 bases match TRBD1. Trimming took 4 bases from V and 6 from J; bases not matched to a gene: 6. This CDR3 is 13 amino acids long. Germline V lookup: CDR1 SGHDT, CDR2 YYEEEE. The full variable domain, in which reference TRBV5-6 and TRBJ1-1 provide the parts outside the CDR3, is DAGVTQSPTHLIKTRGQQVTLRCSPKSGHDTVSWYQQALGQGPQFIFQYYEEEERQRGNFPDRFSGHQFPNYSSELNVNALLLGDSALYLCASSMTGSPEAFFGQGTRLTVV.

The chain combines TRBV7-2 with TRBJ2-6; D not resolved. V lost 5 bases to trimming and J lost 0 bases, with 14 bases between them. There are 17 residues in the CDR3. CDR1 is SGHTA and CDR2 is FQGNSA in the germline V gene. The CDR3 DNA sequence: TGTGCCAGCAGCCCCCACCCCCCCCTCTCTGGGGCCAACGTCCTGACTTTC. It codes for CASSPHPPLSGANVLTF.

The gene calls are TRBV5-1 and TRBJ2-5; TRBD2 matches 8 bases. V gave up 3 bases and J gave up 5 bases; unmatched junction bases: 6. The CDR3 spans 14 residues. CDR1 and CDR2 (germline): SGHRS, YFSETQ. Here the CDR3 reads CASSYSGAGETQYF. CDR3 in DNA: TGCGCCAGCAGCTATAGCGGGGCTGGGGAGACCCAGTACTTC.

This chain uses TRBV5-4 with TRBJ2-1; the D is unclear. The germline CDR1 and CDR2 sequences are SGHNT and YYREEE (reference sequence). The CDR3 has 12 amino acids. Trimming took off 1 base at V and 7 bases at J, with 6 bases between the two ends. The CDR3 sequence: CASSLKFNEQFF. Here the CDR3 DNA reads TGTGCCAGCAGCTTGAAGTTTAATGAGCAGTTCTTC.

The gene calls are TRBV11-2 and TRBJ2-7; 8 bases are shared with TRBD2. CDR1 and CDR2 (germline): SGHAT, FQNNGV. This CDR3 is built from 13 residues. V was pared by 5 bases and J by 6 bases, with 6 bases of the junction left unmatched. The CDR3 DNA is TGTGCCAGCAGCCGGACTAGCAGTCTCGAGCAGTACTTC. Amino acid sequence: CASSRTSSLEQYF.

V gene TRBV30 combines with J gene TRBJ1-1; no definite D call. The V end was cut by 2 bases, the J end by 8 bases, with 12 bases between. Germline-derived CDR1 and CDR2 are GTSNPN and SVGIG (reference sequence). The length of the CDR3 is 12 residues. The CDR3 nucleotides read TGTGCCTGGAGTCAGAGGCCGGGAGAAGCTTTCTTT. Its protein product is CAWSQRPGEAFF.

This clone showed up just once. The chain combines TRBV5-1 with TRBJ1-3; D is possibly TRBD1 (6 bases). This CDR3 is built from 16 residues. Trimming took off 0 bases at V and 0 bases at J, with 10 bases between the two ends. Germline assignment: CDR1 SGHRS and CDR2 YFSETQ. The CDR3 region has the DNA TGCGCCAGCAGCTTGGCCACAGGGAACTCTGGAAACACCATATATTTT. This sequence encodes CASSLATGNSGNTIYF.

The chain joins TRBV7-2 to TRBJ2-1; 11 bases are a match to TRBD2. CDR3 length: 14 amino acids. V shed 2 bases and J 9 bases; nucleotides not matched to a gene: 3. Germline assignment: CDR1 SGHTA and CDR2 FQGNSA. The chain's CDR3 is CASSLTSGGLEQFF. The CDR3 DNA sequence: TGTGCCAGCAGCTTAACTAGCGGGGGACTTGAGCAGTTCTTC. Full variable domain (missing parts from reference TRBV7-2 and TRBJ2-1): GAGVSQSPSNKVTEKGKDVELRCDPISGHTALYWYRQSLGQGLEFLIYFQGNSAPDKSGLPSDRFSAERTGGSVSTLTIQRTQQEDSAVYLCASSLTSGGLEQFFGPGTRLTVL.